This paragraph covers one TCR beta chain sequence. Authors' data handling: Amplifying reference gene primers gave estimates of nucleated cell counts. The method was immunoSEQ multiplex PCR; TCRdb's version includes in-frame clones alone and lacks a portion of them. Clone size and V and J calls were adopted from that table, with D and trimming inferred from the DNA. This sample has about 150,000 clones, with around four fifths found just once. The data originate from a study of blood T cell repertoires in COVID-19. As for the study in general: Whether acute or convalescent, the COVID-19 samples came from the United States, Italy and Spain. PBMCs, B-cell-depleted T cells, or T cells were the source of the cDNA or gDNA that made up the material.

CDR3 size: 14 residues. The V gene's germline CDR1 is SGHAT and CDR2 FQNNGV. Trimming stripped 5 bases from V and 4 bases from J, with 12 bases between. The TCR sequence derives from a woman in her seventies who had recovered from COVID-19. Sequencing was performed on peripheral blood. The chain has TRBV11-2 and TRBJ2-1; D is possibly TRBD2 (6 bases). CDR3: CASSTRTTYNEQFF. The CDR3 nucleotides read TGTGCCAGCAGCACTCGGACTACATACAATGAGCAGTTCTTC.